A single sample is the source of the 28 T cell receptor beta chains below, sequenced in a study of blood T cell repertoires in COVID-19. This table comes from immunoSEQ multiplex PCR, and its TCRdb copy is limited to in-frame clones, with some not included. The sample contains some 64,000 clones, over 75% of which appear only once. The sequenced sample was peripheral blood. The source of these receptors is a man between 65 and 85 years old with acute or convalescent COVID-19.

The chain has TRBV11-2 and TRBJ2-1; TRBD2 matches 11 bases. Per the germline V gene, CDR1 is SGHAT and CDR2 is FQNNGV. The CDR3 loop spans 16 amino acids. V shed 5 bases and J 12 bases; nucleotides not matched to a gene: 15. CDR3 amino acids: CASSDPLAGGWVRQFF. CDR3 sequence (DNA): TGTGCCAGCAGCGATCCGCTAGCGGGGGGCTGGGTTAGGCAGTTCTTC.

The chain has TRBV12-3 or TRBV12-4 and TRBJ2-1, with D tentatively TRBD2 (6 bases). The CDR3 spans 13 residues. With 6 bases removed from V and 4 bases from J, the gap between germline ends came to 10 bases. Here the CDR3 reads CASRGLSYNEQFF. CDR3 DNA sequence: TGTGCCAGCAGGGGACTGAGTTACAATGAGCAGTTCTTC.

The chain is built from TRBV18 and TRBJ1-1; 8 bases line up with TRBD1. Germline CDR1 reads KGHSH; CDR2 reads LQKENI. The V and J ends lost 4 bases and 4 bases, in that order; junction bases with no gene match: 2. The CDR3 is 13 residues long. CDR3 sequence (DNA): TGTGCCAGCTCACTAGACAGGGGCACTGAAGCTTTCTTT. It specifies CASSLDRGTEAFF.

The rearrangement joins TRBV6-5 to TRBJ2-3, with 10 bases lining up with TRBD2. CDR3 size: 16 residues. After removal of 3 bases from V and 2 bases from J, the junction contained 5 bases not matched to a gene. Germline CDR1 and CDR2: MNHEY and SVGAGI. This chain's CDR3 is CASSYERGGITDTQYF. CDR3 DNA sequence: TGTGCCAGCAGTTATGAGCGGGGGGGTATCACAGATACGCAGTATTTT.

CDR3 amino acids: CASSLVTRGHGNTIYF. CDR3 in DNA: TGTGCCAGCAGCTTAGTGACCAGGGGGCATGGAAACACCATATATTTT. The V and J genes are TRBV13 and TRBJ1-3; 8 nucleotides line up with TRBD1. V gave up 1 base and J gave up 3 bases; unmatched junction bases: 5. Germline values: CDR1 PRHDT, CDR2 FYEKMQ (reference sequence). There are 16 residues in the CDR3.

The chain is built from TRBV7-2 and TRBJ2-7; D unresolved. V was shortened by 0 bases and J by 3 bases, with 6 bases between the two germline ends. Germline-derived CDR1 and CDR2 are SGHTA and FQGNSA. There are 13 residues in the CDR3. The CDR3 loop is CASSLAHFYEQYF. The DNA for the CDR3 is TGTGCCAGCAGCTTAGCTCACTTCTACGAGCAGTACTTC. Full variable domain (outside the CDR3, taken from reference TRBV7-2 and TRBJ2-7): GAGVSQSPSNKVTEKGKDVELRCDPISGHTALYWYRQSLGQGLEFLIYFQGNSAPDKSGLPSDRFSAERTGGSVSTLTIQRTQQEDSAVYLCASSLAHFYEQYFGPGTRLTVT.

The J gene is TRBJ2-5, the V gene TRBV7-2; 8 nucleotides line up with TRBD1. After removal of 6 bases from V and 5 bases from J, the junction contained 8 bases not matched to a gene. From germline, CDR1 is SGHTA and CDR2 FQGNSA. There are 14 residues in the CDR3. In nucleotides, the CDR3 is TGTGCCAGCAGACTGGACAGGGCAAGGGAGACCCAGTACTTC. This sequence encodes CASRLDRARETQYF.

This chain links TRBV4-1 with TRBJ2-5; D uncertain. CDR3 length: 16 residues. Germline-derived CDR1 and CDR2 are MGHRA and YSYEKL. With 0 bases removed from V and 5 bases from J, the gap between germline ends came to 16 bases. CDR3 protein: CASSQDPTALRETQYF. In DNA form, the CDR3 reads TGCGCCAGCAGCCAAGATCCTACGGCGCTGAGGGAGACCCAGTACTTC.

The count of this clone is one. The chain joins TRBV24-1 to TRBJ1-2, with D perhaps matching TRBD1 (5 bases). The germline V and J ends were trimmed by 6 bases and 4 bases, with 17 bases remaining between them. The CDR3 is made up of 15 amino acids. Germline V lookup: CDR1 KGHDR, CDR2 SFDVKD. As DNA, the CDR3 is TGTGCCACCAGTAGATCGGGAGGGGATCCCTATGGCTACACCTTC. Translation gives CATSRSGGDPYGYTF.

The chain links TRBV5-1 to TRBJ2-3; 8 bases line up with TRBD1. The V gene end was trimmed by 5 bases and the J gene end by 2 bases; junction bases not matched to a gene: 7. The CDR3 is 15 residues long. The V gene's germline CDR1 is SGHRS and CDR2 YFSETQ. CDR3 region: CASRAGTGLTDTQYF. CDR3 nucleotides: TGCGCCAGCAGGGCCGGGACAGGCCTCACAGATACGCAGTATTTT. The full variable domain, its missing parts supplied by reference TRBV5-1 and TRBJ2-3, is KAGVTQTPRYLIKTRGQQVTLSCSPISGHRSVSWYQQTPGQGLQFLFEYFSETQRNKGNFPGRFSGRQFSNSRSEMNVSTLELGDSALYLCASRAGTGLTDTQYFGPGTRLTVL.

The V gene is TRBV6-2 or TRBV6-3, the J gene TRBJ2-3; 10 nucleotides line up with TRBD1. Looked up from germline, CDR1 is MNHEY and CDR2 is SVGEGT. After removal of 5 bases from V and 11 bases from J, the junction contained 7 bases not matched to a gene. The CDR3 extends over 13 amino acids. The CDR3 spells CASSRGQGSKQYF. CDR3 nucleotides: TGTGCCAGCAGTCGGGGACAGGGGTCGAAGCAGTATTTT.

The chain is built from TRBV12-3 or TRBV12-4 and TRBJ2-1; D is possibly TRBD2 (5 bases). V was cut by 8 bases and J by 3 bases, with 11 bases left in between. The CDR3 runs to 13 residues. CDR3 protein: CASLREGYNEQFF. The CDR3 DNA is TGTGCCAGCTTACGGGAAGGCTACAATGAGCAGTTCTTC.

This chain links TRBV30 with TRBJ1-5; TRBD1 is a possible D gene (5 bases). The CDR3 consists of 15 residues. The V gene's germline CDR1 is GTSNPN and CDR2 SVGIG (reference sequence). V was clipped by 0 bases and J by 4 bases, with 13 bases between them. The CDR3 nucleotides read TGTGCCTGGAGTGTACGGGTCGGGGGTAATCAGCCCCAGCATTTT. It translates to CAWSVRVGGNQPQHF.

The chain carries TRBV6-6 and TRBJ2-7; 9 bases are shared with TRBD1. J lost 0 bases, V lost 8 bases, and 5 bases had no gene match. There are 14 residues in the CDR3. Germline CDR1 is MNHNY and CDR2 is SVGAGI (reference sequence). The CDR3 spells CASCGGQGSYEQYF. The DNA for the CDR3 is TGTGCCAGCTGCGGGGGACAGGGCTCCTACGAGCAGTACTTC.

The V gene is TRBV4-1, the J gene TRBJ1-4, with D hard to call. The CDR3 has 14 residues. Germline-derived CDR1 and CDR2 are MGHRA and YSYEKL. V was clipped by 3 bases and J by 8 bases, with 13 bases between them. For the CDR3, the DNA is TGCGCCAGCAGCCACCCGTACGGGAGGGAAAAACTGTTTTTT. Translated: CASSHPYGREKLFF.

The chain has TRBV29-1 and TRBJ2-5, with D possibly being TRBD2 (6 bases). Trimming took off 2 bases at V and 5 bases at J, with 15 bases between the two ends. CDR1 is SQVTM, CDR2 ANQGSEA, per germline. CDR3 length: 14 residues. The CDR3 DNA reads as TGCAGCGTTGAACCAGCGGGCCGGACGGAGACCCAGTACTTC. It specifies CSVEPAGRTETQYF. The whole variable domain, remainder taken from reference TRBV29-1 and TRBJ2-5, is SAVISQKPSRDICQRGTSLTIQCQVDSQVTMMFWYRQQPGQSLTLIATANQGSEATYESGFVIDKFPISRPNLTFSTLTVSNMSPEDSSIYLCSVEPAGRTETQYFGPGTRLLVL.

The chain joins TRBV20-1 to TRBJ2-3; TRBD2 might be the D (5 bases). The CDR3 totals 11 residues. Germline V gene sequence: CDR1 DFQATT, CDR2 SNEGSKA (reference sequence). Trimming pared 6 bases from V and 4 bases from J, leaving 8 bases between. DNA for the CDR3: TGCAGTGCGCCTAGCTCAGATACGCAGTATTTT. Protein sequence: CSAPSSDTQYF.

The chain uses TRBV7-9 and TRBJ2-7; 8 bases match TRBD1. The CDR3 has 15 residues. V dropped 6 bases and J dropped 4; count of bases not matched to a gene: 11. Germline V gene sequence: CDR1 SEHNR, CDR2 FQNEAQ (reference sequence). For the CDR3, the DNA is TGTGCCAGCAGTTCGGACAGGGAGGTGTGGTACGAGCAGTACTTC. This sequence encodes CASSSDREVWYEQYF.

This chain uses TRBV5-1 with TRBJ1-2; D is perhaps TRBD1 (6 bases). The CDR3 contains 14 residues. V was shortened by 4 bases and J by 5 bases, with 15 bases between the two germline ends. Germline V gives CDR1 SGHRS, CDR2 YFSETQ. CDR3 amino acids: CASSPGTPTYGYTF. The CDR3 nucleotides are TGCGCCAGCAGCCCAGGGACACCGACTTATGGCTACACCTTC.

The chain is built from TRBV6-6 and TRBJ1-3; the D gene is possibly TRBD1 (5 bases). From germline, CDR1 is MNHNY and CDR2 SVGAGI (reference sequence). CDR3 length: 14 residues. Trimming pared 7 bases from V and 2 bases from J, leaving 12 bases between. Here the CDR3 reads CASNGGSPGNTIYF. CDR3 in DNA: TGTGCCAGCAACGGGGGAAGCCCTGGAAACACCATATATTTT.

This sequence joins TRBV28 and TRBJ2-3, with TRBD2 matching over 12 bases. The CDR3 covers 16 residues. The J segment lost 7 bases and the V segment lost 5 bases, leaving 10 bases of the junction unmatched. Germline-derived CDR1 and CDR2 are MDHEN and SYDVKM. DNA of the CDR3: TGTGCCAGCAGTCCCCGACTAGCGGGGGCCTCGTATACGCAGTATTTT. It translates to CASSPRLAGASYTQYF.

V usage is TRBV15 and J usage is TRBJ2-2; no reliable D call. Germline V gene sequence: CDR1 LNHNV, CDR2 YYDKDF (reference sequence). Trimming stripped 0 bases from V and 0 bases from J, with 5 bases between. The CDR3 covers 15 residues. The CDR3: CATSRDRSNTGELFF. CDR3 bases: TGTGCCACCAGCAGAGATCGGTCGAACACCGGGGAGCTGTTTTTT.

CDR3 DNA: TGTGCCAGCGCGGGACAGGGGAGAGAGACCCAGTACTTC. It specifies CASAGQGRETQYF. The J gene is TRBJ2-5, the V gene TRBV6-5; 10 bases fit TRBD1. Germline trimming cut 8 bases from V and 4 bases from J; bases unmatched to any gene: 4. CDR1 MNHEY and CDR2 SVGAGI come from the germline V gene. This CDR3 region has 13 residues.

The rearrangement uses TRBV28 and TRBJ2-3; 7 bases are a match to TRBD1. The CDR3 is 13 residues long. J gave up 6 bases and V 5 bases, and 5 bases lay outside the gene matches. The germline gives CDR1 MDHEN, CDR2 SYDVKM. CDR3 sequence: CASSRQGVDTQYF. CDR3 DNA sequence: TGTGCCAGCAGTCGACAGGGAGTGGATACGCAGTATTTT.

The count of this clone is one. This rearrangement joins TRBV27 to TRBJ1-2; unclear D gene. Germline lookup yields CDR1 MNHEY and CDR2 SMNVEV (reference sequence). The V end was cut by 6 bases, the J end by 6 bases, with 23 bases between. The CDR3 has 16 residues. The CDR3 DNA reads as TGTGCCAGCAGAGATATGGGTGGATTACCAGAGGATGGCTACACCTTC. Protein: CASRDMGGLPEDGYTF.

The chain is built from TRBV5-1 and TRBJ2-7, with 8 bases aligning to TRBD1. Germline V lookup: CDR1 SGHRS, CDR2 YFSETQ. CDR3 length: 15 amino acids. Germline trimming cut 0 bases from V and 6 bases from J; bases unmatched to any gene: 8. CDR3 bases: TGCGCCAGCAGCTTGGACGGACAGGGTGGGCGCGAGCAGTACTTC. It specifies CASSLDGQGGREQYF.

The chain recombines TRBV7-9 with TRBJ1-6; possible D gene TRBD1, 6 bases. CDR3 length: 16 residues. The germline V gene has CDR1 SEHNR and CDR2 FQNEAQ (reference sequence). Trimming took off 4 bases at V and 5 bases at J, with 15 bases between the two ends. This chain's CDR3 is CASSWEGTLDNSPLHF. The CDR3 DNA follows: TGTGCCAGCAGCTGGGAGGGGACATTAGATAATTCACCCCTCCACTTT.

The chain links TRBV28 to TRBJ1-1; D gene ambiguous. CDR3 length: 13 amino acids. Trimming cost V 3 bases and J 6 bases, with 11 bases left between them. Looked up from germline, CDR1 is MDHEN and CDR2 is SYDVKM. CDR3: CASSFTRSAEAFF. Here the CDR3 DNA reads TGTGCCAGCAGTTTTACCAGGTCGGCTGAAGCTTTCTTT.